This T cell receptor (beta chain) was sequenced during a study of T cells in Graves' hyperthyroidism and ophthalmopathy. Germline V gene sequence: CDR1 LGHDT, CDR2 YNNKEL (reference sequence). This CDR3 has 12 residues. Between the trimmed V and J ends, which lost 1 base and 7 bases, there was a span of 7 bases. Amplified regions were TCR beta CDR3 sequences from RNA transcripts. The primer set for the first-round RT-PCR of the TCR CDR3 was HTBI. TCRdb passed the multiplex PCR reads through MiXCR, listing each CDR3 protein once. This table has under 650,000 distinct CDR3 sequences, around 15% appearing once. Patients between 18 and 65 years old had hyperthyroidism, newly diagnosed and lasting under 2 months. Thyroid ultrasound, orbital computed tomography, clinical symptoms, and serum thyroxine and TRAb underpinned diagnoses.

This receptor was identified in a woman between 25 and 40 years old with Graves' hyperthyroidism. Sequenced material: blood. The chain is built from TRBV3-1 and TRBJ1-2; D unresolved. CDR3 nucleotide sequence: TGTGCCAGCAGCCAAGGAGTGGGTGGCTACACCTTC. This gives the protein CASSQGVGGYTF.